This entry lists 18 T cell receptor beta chains sequenced from one sample in a study of OX40 agonist ivuxolimab in advanced cancers. Here immunoSEQ multiplex PCR was the method, and the copy in TCRdb shows in-frame clones only, minus some. The sample contains some 84,000 clones, 80% to 90% of which appear only once. The sequencing used CD4+ or CD8+ T cells sorted from blood, collected in a trial of the OX40 agonist ivuxolimab. These receptors were taken from an adult with an advanced solid tumor such as melanoma, head and neck, liver or kidney cancer.

This clone was counted at least ten times. The chain joins TRBV7-3 to TRBJ1-5; D gene unclear. The germline V and J ends were trimmed by 5 bases and 4 bases, with 9 bases remaining between them. The germline V gene has CDR1 SGHTA and CDR2 FQGTGA. The CDR3 spans 13 residues. The CDR3 here is CASSADGNQPQHF. In DNA, the CDR3 is TGTGCCAGCAGCGCGGACGGGAATCAGCCCCAGCATTTT.

This chain connects TRBV11-3 to TRBJ2-3; D assignment may be TRBD1 or TRBD2 (5 bases each). The CDR3 totals 13 residues. Germline values: CDR1 SGHNT, CDR2 YENEEA. The V end was cut by 5 bases, the J end by 10 bases, with 16 bases between. CDR3 region: CASSTALRGAQYF. CDR3 in DNA: TGTGCCAGCAGCACCGCCCTCCGGGGCGCGCAGTATTTT.

As regards this clone: Other DNA sequences in this sample translate to the same CDR3. The chain combines TRBV7-9 with TRBJ1-1, with D possibly TRBD1 on 6 matching bases. Germline CDR1 SEHNR, CDR2 FQNEAQ (reference sequence). V was pared by 4 bases and J by 4 bases, with 10 bases between. The CDR3 covers 13 residues. CDR3 protein: CASSSQGGTEAFF. CDR3 nucleotides: TGTGCCAGCAGCTCCCAAGGGGGCACTGAAGCTTTCTTT.

The rearrangement uses TRBV6-1 and TRBJ2-7; tentatively, D is TRBD1 or TRBD2 (5 bases each). V was trimmed by 8 bases and J by 4 bases, leaving 18 bases between them. Per germline, CDR1 MNHNS and CDR2 SASEGT. The CDR3 has 14 amino acids. The CDR3 DNA is TGTGCCAGCTATGGGACCCGGCTCTATTACGAGCAGTACTTC. Its translation: CASYGTRLYYEQYF.

This chain links TRBV6-1 with TRBJ1-5; perhaps TRBD1 as D (5 bases). This CDR3 is 14 amino acids long. CDR1 MNHNS and CDR2 SASEGT come from the germline V gene. The ends were cut back, 7 bases at V and 6 bases at J, with 16 bases in the middle. DNA of the CDR3: TGTGCCAGCATCCGAGACAGTTGGAGTCAGCCCCAGCATTTT. As protein: CASIRDSWSQPQHF.

V is TRBV19 and J is TRBJ1-6, with D possibly being TRBD1 (6 bases). Germline-derived CDR1 and CDR2 are LNHDA and SQIVND (reference sequence). V shed 5 bases and J shed 6 bases, with 14 bases lying between them. The CDR3 has 15 residues. This CDR3 reads CASSYDRLANSPLHF. CDR3 nucleotide sequence: TGTGCCAGTAGTTACGACAGGTTGGCTAATTCACCCCTCCACTTT.

This chain links TRBV29-1 with TRBJ1-2; D perhaps matches TRBD1 (5 bases). Trimming shortened V by 1 base and J by 8 bases, and 11 bases separated the two germline ends. There are 12 residues in the CDR3. From germline, CDR1 is SQVTM and CDR2 ANQGSEA. The CDR3 coding sequence is TGCAGCGTTGAAGGTCAGGGTTACGGCTACACCTTC. Its translation is CSVEGQGYGYTF.

This rearrangement joins TRBV19 to TRBJ1-3, with D perhaps TRBD1 (5 bases). The V gene's germline CDR1 is LNHDA and CDR2 SQIVND (reference sequence). The V and J ends lost 11 bases and 2 bases respectively, with 16 bases between them. CDR3 size: 14 residues. CDR3 nucleotides: TGTGCCTCAAATCTAGGAGGGGCTGGAAACACCATATATTTT. It encodes CASNLGGAGNTIYF.

As concerns this clone: Different DNA sequences within this sample yield the same CDR3. V and J are TRBV19 and TRBJ1-4; D remains ambiguous. Germline CDR1 LNHDA, CDR2 SQIVND (reference sequence). V gave up 3 bases and J gave up 0 bases, with 8 bases separating them. The CDR3 loop spans 15 amino acids. DNA for the CDR3: TGTGCCAGTAGTATGGCGGGAGCAACTAATGAAAAACTGTTTTTT. Amino acids: CASSMAGATNEKLFF.

The chain links TRBV28 to TRBJ1-2; D remains ambiguous. From germline, CDR1 is MDHEN and CDR2 SYDVKM. This CDR3 is built from 14 residues. Trimming removed 5 bases from V and 4 bases from J, with 14 bases in between. The CDR3 reads CASSQPGSPYGYTF. For the CDR3, the DNA is TGTGCCAGCAGTCAACCGGGGTCTCCCTATGGCTACACCTTC.

This chain connects TRBV6-1 to TRBJ2-1, with TRBD1 as a possible D gene (5 bases). This CDR3 region has 13 residues. Germline CDR1 MNHNS, CDR2 SASEGT. Trimming took 8 bases from V and 7 from J, leaving 15 bases between them. As DNA, the CDR3 is TGTGCCAGCGAGACAGCAAAACGGAATGAGCAGTTCTTC. Translating it yields CASETAKRNEQFF.

The genes are TRBV11-2 and TRBJ2-1; 14 nucleotides line up with TRBD2. V was clipped by 5 bases and J by 5 bases; unmatched bases: 5. The CDR3 consists of 16 residues. From germline, CDR1 is SGHAT and CDR2 FQNNGV. CDR3 nucleotides: TGTGCCAGCAGCCAAGGGACTAGCGGGAGAAACAATGAGCAGTTCTTC. It specifies CASSQGTSGRNNEQFF.

This clone was seen once. The CDR3 protein is CASSGEPGLAGRYNEQFF. DNA of the CDR3: TGTGCCAGCAGCGGAGAACCGGGACTAGCGGGACGATACAATGAGCAGTTCTTC. The V gene is TRBV9, the J gene TRBJ2-1; 13 positions match TRBD2. V shed 3 bases and J 4 bases; nucleotides not matched to a gene: 10. Germline V CDR1 and CDR2: SGDLS, YYNGEE. This CDR3 is 18 amino acids long. Variable domain in full (rest from reference TRBV9 and TRBJ2-1): DSGVTQTPKHLITATGQRVTLRCSPRSGDLSVYWYQQSLDQGLQFLIQYYNGEERAKGNILERFSAQQFPDLHSELNLSSLELGDSALYFCASSGEPGLAGRYNEQFFGPGTRLTVL.

V usage is TRBV28 and J usage is TRBJ2-5, with 7 bases that match TRBD1. Germline assignment: CDR1 MDHEN and CDR2 SYDVKM. The trim removed 2 bases at V and 2 bases at J, leaving 2 bases unmatched. CDR3 length: 14 residues. The CDR3 DNA is TGTGCCAGCAGTTTAGGACAGGTTCAAGAGACCCAGTACTTC. Translating it yields CASSLGQVQETQYF.

The CDR3 DNA is TGTGCCACCAGCAGAGCACCGTCCAGTGGCTACACCTTC. Residues: CATSRAPSSGYTF. The rearrangement joins TRBV15 to TRBJ1-2; D gene unclear. V was cut by 1 base and J by 7 bases, with 10 bases left in between. The CDR3 runs to 13 residues. Per the germline V gene, CDR1 is LNHNV and CDR2 is YYDKDF (reference sequence).

The chain combines TRBV2 with TRBJ1-1; 9 bases align to TRBD1. The V gene's germline CDR1 is SNHLY and CDR2 FYNNEI. The CDR3 spans 15 residues. V was clipped by 6 bases and J by 1 base; unmatched bases: 6. CDR3 sequence (DNA): TGTGCCAGCAGCAACAGGGGGCTAGGGAACACTGAAGCTTTCTTT. This translates into CASSNRGLGNTEAFF.

The chain joins TRBV11-2 to TRBJ2-1, with D uncertain. The CDR3 is made up of 17 amino acids. Trimming removed 3 bases at V and 4 bases at J, with 19 bases between. Germline V gene data show CDR1 as SGHAT and CDR2 as FQNNGV. This chain's CDR3 is CASSFRRPFGPYNEQFF. The CDR3 coding sequence is TGTGCCAGCAGCTTCCGACGCCCCTTTGGGCCATACAATGAGCAGTTCTTC.

The chain joins TRBV5-1 to TRBJ2-1, with 8 bases lining up with TRBD2. Germline CDR1 is SGHRS and CDR2 is YFSETQ. The CDR3 contains 17 residues. Unmatched junction bases numbered 6, after V lost 0 bases and J lost 1 base. The CDR3 DNA reads as TGCGCCAGCAGCTTGGCGACTAGCGAGCTATCCTACAATGAGCAGTTCTTC. This sequence encodes CASSLATSELSYNEQFF.